This TCR beta chain was observed in a study of T cells in Graves' hyperthyroidism and ophthalmopathy. CDR1 is KGHDR, CDR2 SFDVKD, per germline. The V end lost 9 bases, the J end lost 0 bases, and 10 bases lay between the germline ends. This CDR3 spans 13 amino acids. RNA transcripts were the template for amplifying TCR beta CDR3 regions. In the first-round RT-PCR of the TCR CDR3, the HTBI primer set was used. TCRdb passed the multiplex PCR reads through MiXCR, listing each CDR3 protein once. The table has hundreds of thousands of distinct CDR3 sequences, more than 45% seen once. Ten or more counts support this clonotype.

Sequencing input: peripheral blood or thyroid tissue (not recorded which). This chain uses TRBV24-1 with TRBJ1-1, with D perhaps TRBD1 (6 bases). This TCR was sampled from a woman aged 18 to 35 with Graves' hyperthyroidism. For the CDR3, the DNA is TGTGCCACCCGCGACAGGATGAACACTGAAGCTTTCTTT. It codes for CATRDRMNTEAFF.